These 31 T cell receptor beta chains originate from one sample sequenced in a study of T cells in Graves' hyperthyroidism and ophthalmopathy. RNA transcripts provided the source from which TCR beta CDR3 regions were amplified. Carried out on the TCR CDR3, a first-round RT-PCR used the HTBI primer set. TCRdb reprocessed the multiplex PCR reads with MiXCR, giving one entry per CDR3 protein. This sample has hundreds of thousands of distinct CDR3 sequences, with around a sixth found just once. Sample: blood. The receptors were sampled from a woman in her fifties or sixties with Graves' hyperthyroidism that later progressed to Graves' ophthalmopathy.

The table lists this clonotype with a count of one. The chain employs TRBV20-1 and TRBJ2-4, with no clear D. CDR3 length: 10 amino acids. In germline, CDR1 is DFQATT, CDR2 SNEGSKA (reference sequence). V was cut by 1 base and J by 11 bases, with 6 bases left in between. CDR3 protein: CSARGLFQYF. In DNA, the CDR3 is TGCAGTGCTAGAGGGCTATTTCAGTACTTC.

There are many counts of this clonotype. The V call is TRBV12-5, the J call TRBJ2-5; weak D call: TRBD2 (7 bases). The CDR3 is 16 residues long. V was pared by 0 bases and J by 5 bases, with 16 bases between. Germline V gene lookup returns CDR1 LGHNT and CDR2 FRNRAP. The CDR3 region has the DNA TGTGCTAGTGGTTTGGTACAGGGCGGGCGGGGGGAGACCCAGTACTTC. It yields the protein CASGLVQGGRGETQYF.

At least ten counts were recorded for this clonotype. The chain employs TRBV12-3 or TRBV12-4 and TRBJ2-7; 7 nucleotides agree with TRBD1. J gave up 5 bases and V 6 bases, and 7 bases lay outside the gene matches. The CDR3 contains 13 residues. Here the CDR3 DNA reads TGTGCCAGCAGCTCGACAGGGAGCAACGAGCAGTACTTC. Its translation is CASSSTGSNEQYF.

Ten or more counts support this clonotype. The chain recombines TRBV2 with TRBJ2-2; TRBD1 agrees at 7 bases. With V trimmed by 3 bases and J by 6 bases, 7 bases remained unmatched. The length of the CDR3 is 15 residues. Germline values: CDR1 SNHLY, CDR2 FYNNEI. For the CDR3, the DNA is TGTGCCAGCAGTGAGGGTGACAGGGCGCCCGGGGAGCTGTTTTTT. It specifies CASSEGDRAPGELFF.

This clonotype was counted between two and nine times. Here the CDR3 reads CASSLSRGGSYNEQFF. The CDR3 coding sequence is TGTGCCAGCAGTCTGTCTCGGGGGGGCTCCTACAATGAGCAGTTCTTC. The chain links TRBV7-8 to TRBJ2-1; 8 bases fit TRBD2. CDR1 SGHVS and CDR2 FQNEAQ come from the germline V gene. The CDR3 sequence is 16 residues long. Trimming took 6 bases from V and 0 from J; bases not matched to a gene: 7.

This clonotype was counted ten times or more. The chain carries TRBV9 and TRBJ1-2; 9 bases agree with TRBD1. After removal of 1 base from V and 5 bases from J, the junction contained 6 bases not matched to a gene. The CDR3 totals 15 residues. CDR1 is SGDLS and CDR2 is YYNGEE in the germline V gene. CDR3 coding DNA: TGTGCCAGCAGCGTACCCCCACAGGGGGCTTATGGCTACACCTTC. It is translated as CASSVPPQGAYGYTF.

The chain has TRBV7-9 and TRBJ2-5; 16 bases are shared with TRBD2. The CDR3 covers 17 residues. Germline-derived CDR1 and CDR2 are SEHNR and FQNEAQ (reference sequence). With V trimmed by 3 bases and J by 0 bases, 1 base remained unmatched. CDR3 amino acids: CASSLGLAGGNQETQYF. The CDR3 region has the DNA TGTGCCAGCAGCTTGGGACTAGCGGGGGGGAACCAAGAGACCCAGTACTTC.

The table lists this clonotype with many counts. The chain has TRBV24-1 and TRBJ1-1, with a possible D match to TRBD1 (5 bases). The ends were cut back, 1 base at V and 2 bases at J, with 19 bases in the middle. There are 18 residues in the CDR3. Germline V lookup: CDR1 KGHDR, CDR2 SFDVKD. The CDR3 DNA reads TGTGCCACCAGTGATTTATGTGCGCGGGGCCCACTCAACACTGAAGCTTTCTTT. This codes for CATSDLCARGPLNTEAFF.

This clonotype has a count of ten or more. V is TRBV29-1 and J is TRBJ2-2; unclear D gene. Germline V gene sequence: CDR1 SQVTM, CDR2 ANQGSEA. The CDR3 is 13 amino acids. Trimming removed 0 bases at V and 8 bases at J, with 10 bases between. The CDR3 DNA reads as TGCAGCGTTGAAGAGGTGCTTGCGGGGGAGCTGTTTTTT. Translated: CSVEEVLAGELFF.

Points on this clonotype: Possible read error: a much larger clone is one base away. The chain recombines TRBV12-3 or TRBV12-4 with TRBJ1-6, with a weak D call TRBD1 (5 bases). This CDR3 comprises 15 residues. CDR3 sequence: CASTTRGIYNPPLHF. CDR3 coding DNA: TGTGCCAGCACTACTCGGGGGATTTATAATCCACCCCTCCACTTT.

This clonotype was detected ten times or more. The rearrangement joins TRBV27 to TRBJ1-1, with 12 bases fitting TRBD1. The CDR3 has 17 residues. Germline CDR1 reads MNHEY; CDR2 reads SMNVEV (reference sequence). The junction had 9 bases not matched to a gene; V was cut back by 4 bases and J by 3 bases. The CDR3: CASSSLGTGGKDTEAFF. The CDR3 DNA reads TGTGCCAGCAGTTCTCTCGGGACAGGGGGCAAGGACACTGAAGCTTTCTTT.

This clonotype was seen at least ten times. The V call is TRBV5-6, the J call TRBJ1-1; a weak D match, TRBD1 (5 bases). Germline V gene data show CDR1 as SGHDT and CDR2 as YYEEEE. The V end lost 4 bases, the J end lost 2 bases, and 15 bases lay between the germline ends. The CDR3 is made up of 15 amino acids. The CDR3 protein is CASSRGTGPNTEAFF. As DNA, the CDR3 is TGTGCCAGCAGCCGGGGTACAGGTCCCAACACTGAAGCTTTCTTT.

This clonotype showed up just a few times. V usage is TRBV7-9 and J usage is TRBJ2-1, with a tentative D call TRBD1 (5 bases). Between the trimmed V and J ends, which lost 6 bases and 9 bases, there was a span of 21 bases. CDR3 length equals 15 residues. The germline V gene encodes CDR1 SEHNR and CDR2 FQNEAQ (reference sequence). The CDR3 loop is CASRSTPGLTGEQFF. The CDR3 nucleotides are TGTGCCAGCAGGTCAACGCCAGGGTTAACGGGTGAGCAGTTCTTC.

Many counts were recorded for this clonotype. This sequence joins TRBV11-2 and TRBJ1-2, with unresolved D. The CDR3 consists of 13 residues. V lost 7 bases to trimming and J lost 8 bases, with 17 bases between them. Germline V lookup: CDR1 SGHAT, CDR2 FQNNGV. CDR3: CASTYGVIGGYTF. In DNA form, the CDR3 reads TGTGCCAGCACGTACGGGGTGATAGGCGGCTACACCTTC.

This clonotype has a count of ten or more. V usage is TRBV7-6 and J usage is TRBJ2-7; TRBD1 aligns across 8 bases. The germline CDR1 and CDR2 sequences are SGHVS and FNYEAQ. With 5 bases clipped from V and 5 bases from J, the junction kept 17 bases outside the gene matches. CDR3 length equals 17 residues. CDR3 nucleotide sequence: TGTGCCAGCAGCACAGGAGGGAGCAGGGGGCGGATTGACGAGCAGTACTTC. Protein product: CASSTGGSRGRIDEQYF.

The sample holds many counts of this clonotype. The chain links TRBV12-3 or TRBV12-4 to TRBJ1-3; the match to TRBD1 covers 10 bases. V lost 3 bases to trimming and J lost 1 base; unmatched junction nucleotides: 3. This CDR3 contains 16 residues. CDR3 loop: CASSLRQGASGNTIYF. The CDR3 region has the DNA TGTGCCAGCAGTTTGCGACAGGGGGCGTCTGGAAACACCATATATTTT.

V gene TRBV7-9 combines with J gene TRBJ1-4; 9 bases are a match to TRBD1. Germline V gene lookup returns CDR1 SEHNR and CDR2 FQNEAQ (reference sequence). CDR3 length: 14 amino acids. With 6 bases clipped from V and 6 bases from J, the junction kept 5 bases outside the gene matches. CDR3 loop: CASSPGQGYEKLFF. DNA for the CDR3: TGTGCCAGCAGTCCCGGACAGGGGTATGAAAAACTGTTTTTT.

The rearrangement uses TRBV30 and TRBJ1-6; unclear D gene. CDR1 GTSNPN and CDR2 SVGIG come from the germline V gene (reference sequence). CDR3 length: 14 residues. V lost 4 bases, J lost 8 bases, and 15 bases lay in between. The CDR3 sequence is CAWTLGLGYSPLHF. The CDR3 DNA is TGTGCCTGGACCCTAGGTCTGGGGTATTCACCCCTCCACTTT.

The J gene is TRBJ2-2, the V gene TRBV24-1; no clear D gene. V was clipped by 9 bases and J by 6 bases, with 10 bases between them. This CDR3 is built from 12 residues. Germline CDR1 is KGHDR and CDR2 is SFDVKD. The CDR3 nucleotides are TGTGCCACCCTAGATCGCGCCGGGGAGCTGTTTTTT. Protein: CATLDRAGELFF.

This chain joins TRBV28 and TRBJ1-1; the D is unclear. Germline loops: CDR1 MDHEN, CDR2 SYDVKM. The CDR3 extends over 16 amino acids. V was shortened by 3 bases and J by 3 bases, with 17 bases between the two germline ends. The DNA of the CDR3 is TGTGCCAGCAGTTTGGAAGGGTGGCGGGCGGACACTGAAGCTTTCTTT. This encodes CASSLEGWRADTEAFF.

This clonotype was detected many times. The V call is TRBV11-2, the J call TRBJ1-2; D unclear. V gave up 2 bases and J gave up 3 bases, with 13 bases separating them. CDR1 and CDR2 (germline): SGHAT, FQNNGV. This CDR3 contains 15 residues. This CDR3 reads CASSLSNPTHYGYTF. CDR3 sequence (DNA): TGTGCCAGCAGCTTATCGAACCCCACCCACTATGGCTACACCTTC.

This clonotype was seen repeatedly, ten times or more. This chain connects TRBV11-2 to TRBJ2-1; 7 nucleotides match TRBD2. This CDR3 is built from 13 residues. The germline V gene has CDR1 SGHAT and CDR2 FQNNGV. V lost 5 bases, J lost 7 bases, and 5 bases stayed unmatched. In nucleotides, the CDR3 is TGTGCCAGCAGCCGGGGGGTGGAAAATGAGCAGTTCTTC. This gives the protein CASSRGVENEQFF.

This clonotype was seen many times. This chain links TRBV5-1 with TRBJ1-1, with D possibly being TRBD1 (6 bases). This CDR3 has 12 amino acids. With 5 bases removed from V and 7 bases from J, the gap between germline ends came to 12 bases. Germline V gene data show CDR1 as SGHRS and CDR2 as YFSETQ. As DNA, the CDR3 is TGCGCCAGCAGATCAGGGGAAGGTGAAGCTTTCTTT. As protein: CASRSGEGEAFF.

The rearrangement joins TRBV7-6 to TRBJ2-2; 8 bases agree with TRBD1. The CDR3 covers 17 residues. Trimming at V came to 2 bases and at J to 3 bases, leaving 8 bases not matched to a gene. From germline, CDR1 is SGHVS and CDR2 FNYEAQ. As DNA, the CDR3 is TGTGCCAGCAGCTTACTCTTGGGACAGGACCACACCGGGGAGCTGTTTTTT. It is translated as CASSLLLGQDHTGELFF. Filled out from reference TRBV7-6 and TRBJ2-2, the complete variable domain reads GAGVSQSPRYKVTKRGQDVALRCDPISGHVSLYWYRQALGQGPEFLTYFNYEAQQDKSGLPNDRFSAERPEGSISTLTIQRTEQRDSAMYRCASSLLLGQDHTGELFFGEGSRLTVL.

This clonotype was detected only a few times. This chain joins TRBV4-2 and TRBJ1-6, with TRBD1 matching 11 bases. This CDR3 is built from 17 residues. Losses at the gene ends were 5 bases for V and 8 bases for J; bases not matched to a gene: 11. Germline CDR1 LGHNA, CDR2 YNFKEQ. CDR3 DNA: TGTGCCAGCAGCGCACGGAAAGGACAGGGGGCTTATTCACCCCTCCACTTT. Protein sequence: CASSARKGQGAYSPLHF.

This clonotype was picked up many times. The chain combines TRBV11-2 with TRBJ2-7, with 13 nucleotides matching TRBD2. This CDR3 has 15 amino acids. Germline values: CDR1 SGHAT, CDR2 FQNNGV. With V trimmed by 4 bases and J by 2 bases, 2 bases remained unmatched. This chain's CDR3 is CASSWGTSGTYEQYF. The CDR3 nucleotides are TGTGCCAGCAGCTGGGGGACTAGCGGGACCTACGAGCAGTACTTC.

This clonotype was observed at least ten times. The J gene is TRBJ2-3, the V gene TRBV20-1; 10 bases are shared with TRBD2. Germline V gene sequence: CDR1 DFQATT, CDR2 SNEGSKA (reference sequence). CDR3 length equals 16 residues. V trimming: 1 base; J trimming: 6 bases; junction bases outside the gene matches: 10. DNA for the CDR3: TGCAGTGCTAGAGCATCTAGCGGGAGCCCGAGGGATACGCAGTATTTT. Translating gives CSARASSGSPRDTQYF.

This clonotype was recorded a few times. V usage is TRBV20-1 and J usage is TRBJ2-1; D may be TRBD1 (5 bases). The germline V and J ends were trimmed by 5 bases and 1 base, with 15 bases remaining between them. The CDR3 loop spans 15 amino acids. Germline-derived CDR1 and CDR2 are DFQATT and SNEGSKA (reference sequence). The DNA of the CDR3 is TGCAGTGCTGGGGCAACGAGCGAGTCCTACAATGAGCAGTTCTTC. Its protein is CSAGATSESYNEQFF.

This clonotype showed up many times. V usage is TRBV9 and J usage is TRBJ1-1, with a tentative D call TRBD1 (6 bases). CDR1 is SGDLS and CDR2 is YYNGEE in the germline V gene. The V and J ends lost 0 bases and 4 bases respectively, with 16 bases between them. The CDR3 is 16 amino acids. CDR3 coding DNA: TGTGCCAGCAGCGTAGAACCGTGGGGGGCCAGCACTGAAGCTTTCTTT. It specifies CASSVEPWGASTEAFF.

This clonotype was detected ten times or more. V usage is TRBV15 and J usage is TRBJ1-1, with D hard to call. V lost 0 bases and J 0 bases, leaving 8 bases between the germline ends. The CDR3 spans 15 residues. The V gene's germline CDR1 is LNHNV and CDR2 YYDKDF (reference sequence). The CDR3 bases are TGTGCCACCAGCAGAGATTCTTTAGTGAACACTGAAGCTTTCTTT. It specifies CATSRDSLVNTEAFF.

The sample holds many counts of this clonotype. J is TRBJ2-2 and V is TRBV18, with D perhaps given as TRBD1 or TRBD2 (6 bases each). Germline-derived CDR1 and CDR2 are KGHSH and LQKENI. V was trimmed by 2 bases and J by 4 bases, leaving 11 bases between them. The CDR3 has 15 amino acids. The CDR3 protein is CASSPSGGPTGELFF. The CDR3 coding sequence is TGTGCCAGCTCACCATCCGGGGGCCCCACCGGGGAGCTGTTTTTT.